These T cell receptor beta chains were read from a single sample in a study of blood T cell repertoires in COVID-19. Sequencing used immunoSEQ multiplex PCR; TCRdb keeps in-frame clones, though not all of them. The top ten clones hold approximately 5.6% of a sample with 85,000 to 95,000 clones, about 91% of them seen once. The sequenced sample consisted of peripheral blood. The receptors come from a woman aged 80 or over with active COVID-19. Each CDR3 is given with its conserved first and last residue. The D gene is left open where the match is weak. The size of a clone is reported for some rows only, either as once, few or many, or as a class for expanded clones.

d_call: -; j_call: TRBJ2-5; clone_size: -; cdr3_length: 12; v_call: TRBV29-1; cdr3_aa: CSVVRLEETQYF; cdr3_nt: TGCAGCGTTGTTCGGCTGGAGGAGACCCAGTACTTC
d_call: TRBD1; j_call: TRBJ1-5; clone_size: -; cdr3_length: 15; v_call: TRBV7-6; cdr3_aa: CASSPGTGGLQPQHF; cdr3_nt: TGTGCCAGCAGCCCCGGGACAGGGGGCCTTCAGCCCCAGCATTTT
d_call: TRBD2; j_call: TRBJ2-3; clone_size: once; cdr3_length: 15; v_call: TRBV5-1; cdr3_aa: CASAQGGRALDTQYF; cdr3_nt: TGCGCCAGCGCTCAGGGCGGGAGGGCCTTAGATACGCAGTATTTT
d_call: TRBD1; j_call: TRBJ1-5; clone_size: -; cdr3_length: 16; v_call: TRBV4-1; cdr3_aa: CASSQAPQGANQPQHF; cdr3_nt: TGCGCCAGCAGCCAAGCCCCGCAGGGGGCCAATCAGCCCCAGCATTTT
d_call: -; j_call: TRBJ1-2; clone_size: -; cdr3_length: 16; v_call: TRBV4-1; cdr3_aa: CASSQEQGRLKYGYTF; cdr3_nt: TGCGCCAGCAGCCAGGAGCAGGGCCGTCTCAAGTATGGCTACACCTTC
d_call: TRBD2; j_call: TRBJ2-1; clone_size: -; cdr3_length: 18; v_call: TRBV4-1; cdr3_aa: CASSQGRGAGGPYNEQFF; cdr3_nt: TGCGCCAGCAGCCAAGGAAGGGGGGCGGGAGGGCCCTACAATGAGCAGTTCTTC
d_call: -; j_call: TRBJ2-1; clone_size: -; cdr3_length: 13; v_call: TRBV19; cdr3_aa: CASSGSSYNEQFF; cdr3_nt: TGTGCCAGTTCCGGGTCCTCCTACAATGAGCAGTTCTTC
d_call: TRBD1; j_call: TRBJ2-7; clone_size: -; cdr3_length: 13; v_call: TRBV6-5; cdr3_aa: CASRQGAIYEQYF; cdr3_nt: TGTGCCAGCAGACAGGGGGCGATCTACGAGCAGTACTTC
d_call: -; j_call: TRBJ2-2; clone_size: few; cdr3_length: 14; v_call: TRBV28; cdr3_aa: CASGPGANTGELFF; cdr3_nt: TGTGCCAGCGGGCCAGGGGCGAACACCGGGGAGCTGTTTTTT
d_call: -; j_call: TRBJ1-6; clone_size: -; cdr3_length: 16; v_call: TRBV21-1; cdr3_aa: CASSATGGNYNSPLHF; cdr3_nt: TGTGCCAGCAGCGCTACAGGGGGGAATTATAATTCACCCCTCCACTTT
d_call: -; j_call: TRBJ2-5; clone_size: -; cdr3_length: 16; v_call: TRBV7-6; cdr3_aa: CASSLGFQGHGETQYF; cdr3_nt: TGTGCCAGCAGCTTAGGCTTTCAGGGCCATGGGGAGACCCAGTACTTC
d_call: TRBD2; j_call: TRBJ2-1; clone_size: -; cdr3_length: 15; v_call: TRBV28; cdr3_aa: CASSLRTSGSGEQFF; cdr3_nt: TGTGCCAGCAGTTTGAGGACTAGCGGGAGCGGTGAGCAGTTCTTC
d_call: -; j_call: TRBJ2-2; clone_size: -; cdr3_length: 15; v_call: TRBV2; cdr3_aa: CASSEPRVRTGELFF; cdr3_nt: TGTGCCAGCAGTGAACCCAGGGTGAGGACCGGGGAGCTGTTTTTT
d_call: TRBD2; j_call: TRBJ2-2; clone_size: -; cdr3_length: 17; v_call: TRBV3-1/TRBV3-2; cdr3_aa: CASSLLGLAGVPGELFF; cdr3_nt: TGTGCCAGCAGCCTGTTGGGACTAGCGGGAGTCCCCGGGGAGCTGTTTTTT
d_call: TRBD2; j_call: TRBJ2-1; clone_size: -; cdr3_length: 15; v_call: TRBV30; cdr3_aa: CAWSVVAGGVNEQFF; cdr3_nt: TGTGCCTGGAGTGTAGTAGCGGGAGGTGTGAATGAGCAGTTCTTC
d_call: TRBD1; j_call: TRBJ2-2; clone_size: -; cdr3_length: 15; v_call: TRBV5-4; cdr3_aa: CASSLTGAGTGELFF; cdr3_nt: TGTGCCAGCAGCTTGACAGGGGCTGGCACCGGGGAGCTGTTTTTT
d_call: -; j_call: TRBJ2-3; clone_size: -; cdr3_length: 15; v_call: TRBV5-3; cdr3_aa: CARSLLKQSTDTQYF; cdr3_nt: TGTGCCAGAAGCTTGTTAAAGCAAAGCACAGATACGCAGTATTTT
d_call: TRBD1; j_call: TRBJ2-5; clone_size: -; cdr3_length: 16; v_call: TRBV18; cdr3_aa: CASSPMTGNYQETQYF; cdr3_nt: TGTGCCAGCTCACCCATGACAGGGAATTACCAAGAGACCCAGTACTTC
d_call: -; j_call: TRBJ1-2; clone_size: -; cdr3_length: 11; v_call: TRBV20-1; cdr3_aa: CSARTGYGYTF; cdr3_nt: TGCAGTGCTAGAACGGGCTATGGCTACACCTTC
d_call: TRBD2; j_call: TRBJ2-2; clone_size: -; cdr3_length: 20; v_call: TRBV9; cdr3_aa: CASSVSLAGRGNQFTGELFF; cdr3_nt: TGTGCCAGCAGCGTAAGTCTAGCGGGAAGAGGTAATCAGTTTACCGGGGAGCTGTTTTTT
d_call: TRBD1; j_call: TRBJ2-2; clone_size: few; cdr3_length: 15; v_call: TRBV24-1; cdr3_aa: CATSGRTGGTGELFF; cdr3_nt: TGTGCCACCAGTGGGCGGACAGGGGGCACCGGGGAGCTGTTTTTT
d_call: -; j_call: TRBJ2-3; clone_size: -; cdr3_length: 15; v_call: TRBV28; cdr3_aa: CASSFSRGSTDTQYF; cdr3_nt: TGTGCCAGCAGTTTCAGTAGGGGAAGCACAGATACGCAGTATTTT
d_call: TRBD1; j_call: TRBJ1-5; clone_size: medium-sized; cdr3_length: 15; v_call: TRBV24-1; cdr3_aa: CATSRGQSTDQPQHF; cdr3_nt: TGTGCCACCAGTCGGGGACAGTCTACCGATCAGCCCCAGCATTTT
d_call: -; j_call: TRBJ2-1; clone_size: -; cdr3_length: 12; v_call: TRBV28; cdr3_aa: CASSLLGPSRFF; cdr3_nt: TGTGCCAGCAGTTTACTAGGTCCCTCTCGGTTCTTC
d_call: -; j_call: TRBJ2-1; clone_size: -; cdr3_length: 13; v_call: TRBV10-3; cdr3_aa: CAISPAGDNEQFF; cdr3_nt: TGTGCCATCTCCCCAGCAGGGGACAATGAGCAGTTCTTC
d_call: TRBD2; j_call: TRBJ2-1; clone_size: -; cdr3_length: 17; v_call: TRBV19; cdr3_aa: CASSTRLAGGSYNEQFF; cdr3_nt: TGTGCCAGTAGTACACGACTAGCGGGTGGCTCCTACAATGAGCAGTTCTTC
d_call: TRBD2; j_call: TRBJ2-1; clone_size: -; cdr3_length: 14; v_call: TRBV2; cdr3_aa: CASGGLVKYNEQFF; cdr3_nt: TGTGCCAGCGGCGGACTAGTAAAGTACAATGAGCAGTTCTTC
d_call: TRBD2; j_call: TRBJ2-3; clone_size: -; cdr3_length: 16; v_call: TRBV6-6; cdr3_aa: CASSYSTTSDPDTQYF; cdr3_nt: TGTGCCAGCAGTTACTCGACGACTAGCGACCCAGATACGCAGTATTTT
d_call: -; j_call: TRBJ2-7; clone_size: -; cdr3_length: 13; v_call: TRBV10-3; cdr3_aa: CAISGDSRGEQYF; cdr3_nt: TGTGCCATCAGCGGGGACTCTAGAGGGGAGCAGTACTTC
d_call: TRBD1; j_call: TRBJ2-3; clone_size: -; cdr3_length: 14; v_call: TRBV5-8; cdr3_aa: CASSFHRGTDTQYF; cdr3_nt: TGTGCCAGCAGCTTCCACAGGGGAACAGATACGCAGTATTTT
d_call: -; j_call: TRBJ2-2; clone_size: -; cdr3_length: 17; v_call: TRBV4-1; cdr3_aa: CASSQGWSGSGVGELFF; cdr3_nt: TGCGCCAGCAGCCAAGGGTGGTCCGGGAGCGGAGTCGGGGAGCTGTTTTTT
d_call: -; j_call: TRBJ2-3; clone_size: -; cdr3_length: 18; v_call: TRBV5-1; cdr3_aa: CASSLIGVRSGATDTQYF; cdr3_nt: TGCGCCAGCAGCTTGATCGGTGTAAGGAGTGGGGCCACAGATACGCAGTATTTT
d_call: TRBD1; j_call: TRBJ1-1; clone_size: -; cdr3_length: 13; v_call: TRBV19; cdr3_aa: CASGQGAFTEAFF; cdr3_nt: TGTGCCAGTGGACAGGGGGCATTCACTGAAGCTTTCTTT
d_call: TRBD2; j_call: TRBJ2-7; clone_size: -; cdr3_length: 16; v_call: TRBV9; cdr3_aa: CASSVGPAGEGYEQYF; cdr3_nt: TGTGCCAGCAGCGTTGGACCAGCGGGAGAAGGCTACGAGCAGTACTTC
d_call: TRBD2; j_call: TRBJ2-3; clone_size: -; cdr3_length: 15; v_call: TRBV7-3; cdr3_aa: CASSSQRDSTDTQYF; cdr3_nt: TGTGCCAGCAGCTCCCAGCGGGATAGCACAGATACGCAGTATTTT
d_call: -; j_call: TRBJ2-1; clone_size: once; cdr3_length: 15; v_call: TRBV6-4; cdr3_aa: CASRLSEGVSNEQFF; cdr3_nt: TGTGCCAGCAGACTTTCTGAGGGGGTAAGCAATGAGCAGTTCTTC
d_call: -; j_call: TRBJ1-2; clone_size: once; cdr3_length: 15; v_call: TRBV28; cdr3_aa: CASSTPGRGDYGYTF; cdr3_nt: TGTGCCAGCAGTACGCCGGGCAGGGGCGACTATGGCTACACCTTC
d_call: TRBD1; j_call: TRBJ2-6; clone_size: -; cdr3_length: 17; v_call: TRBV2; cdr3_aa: CASTPGQGNSGANVLTF; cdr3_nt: TGTGCCAGCACCCCGGGACAGGGGAACTCTGGGGCCAACGTCCTGACTTTC
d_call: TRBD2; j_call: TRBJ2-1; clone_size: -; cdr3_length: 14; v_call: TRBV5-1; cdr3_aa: CASSWGGRVYEQFF; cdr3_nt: TGCGCCAGCAGCTGGGGGGGAAGAGTATATGAGCAGTTCTTC
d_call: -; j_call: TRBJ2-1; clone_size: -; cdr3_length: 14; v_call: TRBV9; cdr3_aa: CASSERTVYNEQFF; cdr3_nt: TGTGCCAGCAGCGAGCGGACGGTTTACAATGAGCAGTTCTTC
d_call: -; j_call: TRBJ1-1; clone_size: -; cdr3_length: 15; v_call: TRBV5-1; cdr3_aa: CASSREGQVNTEAFF; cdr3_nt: TGCGCCAGCAGTCGGGAGGGCCAGGTGAACACTGAAGCTTTCTTT
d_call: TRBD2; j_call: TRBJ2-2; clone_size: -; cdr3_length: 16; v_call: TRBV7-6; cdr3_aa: CASSSLSGRSAGELFF; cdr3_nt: TGTGCCAGCAGCTCCCTTAGCGGGAGGAGTGCCGGGGAGCTGTTTTTT
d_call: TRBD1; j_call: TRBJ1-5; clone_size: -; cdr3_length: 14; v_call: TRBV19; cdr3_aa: CASSADRVNQPQHF; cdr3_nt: TGTGCCAGTAGCGCGGACAGGGTCAATCAGCCCCAGCATTTT
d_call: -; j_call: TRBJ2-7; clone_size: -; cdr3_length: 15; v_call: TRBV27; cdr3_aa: CASSLGSGGSYEQYF; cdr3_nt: TGTGCCAGCAGTTTAGGTTCTGGCGGCAGCTACGAGCAGTACTTC
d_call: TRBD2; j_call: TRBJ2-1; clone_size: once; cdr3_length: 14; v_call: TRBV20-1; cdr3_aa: CSASELAGVYEQFF; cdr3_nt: TGCAGTGCTAGTGAATTAGCGGGGGTCTATGAGCAGTTCTTC
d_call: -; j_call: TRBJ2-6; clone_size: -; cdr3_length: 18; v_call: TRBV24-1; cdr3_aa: CATSDPTLWRVGANVLTF; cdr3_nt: TGTGCCACCAGTGACCCTACCTTATGGAGGGTCGGGGCCAACGTCCTGACTTTC
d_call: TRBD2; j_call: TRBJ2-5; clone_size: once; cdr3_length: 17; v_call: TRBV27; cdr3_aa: CASSPGLARGVQETQYF; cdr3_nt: TGTGCCAGCAGTCCTGGACTAGCGCGTGGGGTCCAAGAGACCCAGTACTTC
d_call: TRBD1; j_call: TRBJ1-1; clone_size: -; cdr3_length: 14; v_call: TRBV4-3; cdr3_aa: CASSHPGDRTEAFF; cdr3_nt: TGCGCCAGCAGCCACCCAGGGGACAGAACTGAAGCTTTCTTT
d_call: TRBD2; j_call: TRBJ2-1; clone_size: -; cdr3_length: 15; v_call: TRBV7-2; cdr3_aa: CASRRTSGTYNEQFF; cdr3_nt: TGTGCCAGCAGACGTACTAGCGGTACCTACAATGAGCAGTTCTTC
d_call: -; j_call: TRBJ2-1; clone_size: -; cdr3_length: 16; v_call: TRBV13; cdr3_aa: CASSSTGTRHYNEQFF; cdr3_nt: TGTGCCAGCAGCTCCACCGGGACACGGCACTACAATGAGCAGTTCTTC
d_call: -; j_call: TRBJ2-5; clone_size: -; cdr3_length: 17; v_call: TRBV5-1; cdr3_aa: CASSLGLAVVFQETQYF; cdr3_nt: TGCGCCAGCAGCTTGGGGCTAGCAGTGGTATTCCAAGAGACCCAGTACTTC
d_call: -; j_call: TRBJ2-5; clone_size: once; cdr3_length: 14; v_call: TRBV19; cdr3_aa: CASSIAGNAETQYF; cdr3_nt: TGTGCCAGTAGTATAGCGGGTAACGCAGAGACCCAGTACTTC
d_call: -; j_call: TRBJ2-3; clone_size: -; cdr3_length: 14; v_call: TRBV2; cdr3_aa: CASRSDWSEPGLDF; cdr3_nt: TGTGCCAGCAGGAGCGATTGGTCCGAACCTGGTTTGGATTTT
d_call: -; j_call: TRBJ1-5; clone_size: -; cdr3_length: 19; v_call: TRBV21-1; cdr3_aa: CASSTTPRGEADSNQPQHF; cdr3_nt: TGTGCCAGCAGCACGACCCCTCGTGGGGAGGCGGATAGCAATCAGCCCCAGCATTTT
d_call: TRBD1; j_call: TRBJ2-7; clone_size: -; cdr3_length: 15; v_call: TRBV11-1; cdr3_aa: CASSLDVDRTYEQYF; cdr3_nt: TGTGCCAGCAGCTTAGATGTGGACAGGACCTACGAGCAGTACTTC
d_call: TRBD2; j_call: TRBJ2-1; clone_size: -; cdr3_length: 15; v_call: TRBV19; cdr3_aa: CATSPTSGEYNEQFF; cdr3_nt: TGTGCCACTAGCCCTACTAGCGGAGAGTACAATGAGCAGTTCTTC
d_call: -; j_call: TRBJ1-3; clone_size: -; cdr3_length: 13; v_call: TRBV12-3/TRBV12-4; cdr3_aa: CASSPSGGNTIYF; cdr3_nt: TGTGCCAGCAGCCCTAGTGGGGGAAACACCATATATTTT